The 25 T cell receptor beta chains reported below all come from one sample, sequenced in a study of control samples from healthy donors and cancer patients. Sequencing used immunoSEQ multiplex PCR; TCRdb keeps in-frame clones, though not all of them. The sample has about 92,000 clones, roughly 82% seen once; the top ten hold around a tenth. The sequenced material came from blood. The receptors come from a woman aged 55-69 years in good health.

This chain connects TRBV10-3 to TRBJ1-1; 8 bases line up with TRBD1. CDR1 ENHRY and CDR2 SYGVKD come from the germline V gene. J gave up 3 bases and V 6 bases, and 6 bases lay outside the gene matches. The CDR3 is 14 amino acids. CDR3 protein: CAISLGQGDTEAFF. DNA for the CDR3: TGTGCCATCAGCCTTGGACAGGGTGACACTGAAGCTTTCTTT.

The CDR3 coding sequence is TGTGCCAGCAGTTTGAGTTTGGGGCGGGGGCGGTACTTC. It is translated as CASSLSLGRGRYF. The V call is TRBV27, the J call TRBJ2-7, with D maybe TRBD2 (7 bases). The CDR3 has 13 amino acids. Per germline, CDR1 MNHEY and CDR2 SMNVEV (reference sequence). V shed 3 bases and J shed 12 bases, with 18 bases lying between them.

V is TRBV4-1 and J is TRBJ1-2, with a possible D match to TRBD1 (5 bases). Germline V CDR1 and CDR2: MGHRA, YSYEKL. The CDR3 is 14 residues long. Trimming pared 4 bases from V and 0 bases from J, leaving 9 bases between. DNA of the CDR3: TGCGCCAGCAGCCCCGGGACCACTAACTATGGCTACACCTTC. It is translated as CASSPGTTNYGYTF.

The J gene is TRBJ1-3, the V gene TRBV3-1 (or the pseudogene TRBV3-2); no firm D call. Trimming shortened V by 0 bases and J by 2 bases, and 8 bases separated the two germline ends. The CDR3 is 15 amino acids. Germline loops: CDR1 LGHDT, CDR2 YNNKEL (reference sequence). Written as DNA, the CDR3 is TGTGCCAGCAGCCAAGAGGGAATTGCTGGAAACACCATATATTTT. Translated, it gives CASSQEGIAGNTIYF.

The chain employs TRBV6-2 or TRBV6-3 and TRBJ1-2; 7 bases fit TRBD1. The CDR3 consists of 13 residues. V shed 3 bases, J shed 3 bases, and the junction held 1 base outside the gene matches. Germline loops: CDR1 MNHEY, CDR2 SVGEGT. The CDR3 here is CASSYGTDYGYTF. The CDR3 DNA follows: TGTGCCAGCAGTTATGGGACAGACTATGGCTACACCTTC.

This clone has a single count. The chain employs TRBV3-1 (or the pseudogene TRBV3-2) and TRBJ2-7; TRBD1 might be the D (5 bases). V lost 2 bases and J lost 4, with 15 bases in between. The CDR3 sequence is 15 residues long. Germline values: CDR1 LGHDT, CDR2 YNNKEL (reference sequence). The CDR3 coding sequence is TGTGCCAGCAGCCAAACCGTGGCGCAGGGATACGAGCAGTACTTC. It codes for CASSQTVAQGYEQYF.

J is TRBJ1-5 and V is TRBV27; D may be TRBD1 (6 bases). The CDR3 has 12 amino acids. Deletions cut 6 bases from V and 4 bases from J, with 7 bases between. Germline V lookup: CDR1 MNHEY, CDR2 SMNVEV (reference sequence). CDR3 bases: TGTGCCAGCAGGAGGGGGAATCAGCCCCAGCATTTT. Its protein product is CASRRGNQPQHF.

The chain links TRBV29-1 to TRBJ2-5, with a possible D match to TRBD1 (5 bases). V was cut by 4 bases and J by 0 bases, with 9 bases left in between. This CDR3 comprises 13 residues. CDR1 SQVTM and CDR2 ANQGSEA come from the germline V gene. The CDR3 loop reads CSVVGAYQETQYF. Here the CDR3 DNA reads TGCAGCGTTGTTGGGGCCTACCAAGAGACCCAGTACTTC.

The gene calls are TRBV28 and TRBJ1-2; D perhaps matches TRBD1 (5 bases). This CDR3 spans 14 amino acids. Germline V gene lookup returns CDR1 MDHEN and CDR2 SYDVKM. Trimming removed 4 bases at V and 8 bases at J, with 17 bases between. As DNA, the CDR3 is TGTGCCAGCAGTTCCCCTCAATCAGGGTGGGGCTACACCTTC. This encodes CASSSPQSGWGYTF.

The V gene is TRBV2, the J gene TRBJ2-4, with 10 bases that match TRBD2. The V gene's germline CDR1 is SNHLY and CDR2 FYNNEI. V shed 5 bases and J 4 bases; nucleotides not matched to a gene: 8. This CDR3 spans 16 amino acids. The CDR3 region is CASSPGLAVKKNIQYF. CDR3 nucleotide sequence: TGTGCCAGCAGTCCTGGACTAGCGGTAAAAAAAAACATTCAGTACTTC. Filled out from reference TRBV2 and TRBJ2-4, the complete variable domain reads EPEVTQTPSHQVTQMGQEVILRCVPISNHLYFYWYRQILGQKVEFLVSFYNNEISEKSEIFDDQFSVERPDGSNFTLKIRSTKLEDSAMYFCASSPGLAVKKNIQYFGAGTRLSVL.

There are many counts of this clone. The rearrangement links TRBV11-3 to TRBJ2-5; tentatively, D is TRBD1 (7 bases). The CDR3 consists of 15 residues. The ends were cut back, 3 bases at V and 4 bases at J, with 15 bases in the middle. Germline V gene sequence: CDR1 SGHNT, CDR2 YENEEA. CDR3 sequence (DNA): TGTGCCAGCAGCTTGGAGGGGGCCTCGGGAGAGACCCAGTACTTC. Translation gives CASSLEGASGETQYF.

This clone occurred a few times. This chain connects TRBV28 to TRBJ1-5; D not resolved. Trimming removed 4 bases from V and 3 bases from J, with 16 bases in between. Germline V CDR1 and CDR2: MDHEN, SYDVKM. CDR3 length: 16 residues. The CDR3 sequence: CASSSGIGRVNQPQHF. Here the CDR3 DNA reads TGTGCCAGCAGTTCTGGGATCGGGAGGGTCAATCAGCCCCAGCATTTT.

The genes are TRBV18 and TRBJ1-2, with D possibly matching TRBD1 (5 bases). The CDR3 extends over 13 amino acids. The germline CDR1 and CDR2 sequences are KGHSH and LQKENI. V lost 2 bases, J lost 3 bases, and 7 bases lay in between. The DNA of the CDR3 is TGTGCCAGCTCACCAGGGGGATACTATGGCTACACCTTC. It specifies CASSPGGYYGYTF.

The chain has TRBV19 and TRBJ2-1, with no clear D. The CDR3 loop spans 16 amino acids. Germline assignment: CDR1 LNHDA and CDR2 SQIVND (reference sequence). Trimming took off 7 bases at V and 2 bases at J, with 18 bases between the two ends. Here the CDR3 reads CASILGPPIPYNEQFF. The CDR3, as DNA: TGTGCCAGTATCCTCGGGCCCCCCATACCCTACAATGAGCAGTTCTTC.

Written as DNA, the CDR3 is TGTGCCAGCCGGGACAGGGCCTTCGGGCAGTACTTC. Translating it yields CASRDRAFGQYF. The chain joins TRBV27 to TRBJ2-7; the match to TRBD1 covers 9 bases. The J segment lost 9 bases and the V segment lost 8 bases, leaving 8 bases of the junction unmatched. Germline V gene data show CDR1 as MNHEY and CDR2 as SMNVEV (reference sequence). The CDR3 has 12 residues.

As DNA, the CDR3 is TGCAGTGCTAGTCGGCAGGGGACTAGCTACGAGCAGTACTTC. This translates into CSASRQGTSYEQYF. The chain is built from TRBV20-1 and TRBJ2-7, with 8 positions matching TRBD2. The CDR3 loop spans 14 amino acids. Germline V gene lookup returns CDR1 DFQATT and CDR2 SNEGSKA (reference sequence). V was clipped by 3 bases and J by 3 bases; unmatched bases: 7.

V is TRBV28 and J is TRBJ2-1; 7 bases align to TRBD1. CDR1 MDHEN and CDR2 SYDVKM come from the germline V gene. CDR3 size: 13 residues. J was trimmed by 7 bases and V by 5 bases; bases with no gene match: 5. Written as DNA, the CDR3 is TGTGCCAGCAGTGACAGGGTACCGAATGAGCAGTTCTTC. Its translation is CASSDRVPNEQFF. Based on the CDR3 plus reference TRBV28 and TRBJ2-1, the full variable domain is DVKVTQSSRYLVKRTGEKVFLECVQDMDHENMFWYRQDPGLGLRLIYFSYDVKMKEKGDIPEGYSVSREKKERFSLILESASTNQTSMYLCASSDRVPNEQFFGPGTRLTVL.

Only one count was recorded for this clone. The J gene is TRBJ2-3, the V gene TRBV13, with 11 bases lining up with TRBD2. The germline V gene has CDR1 PRHDT and CDR2 FYEKMQ (reference sequence). This CDR3 spans 16 amino acids. J lost 2 bases, V lost 2 bases, and 3 bases had no gene match. The CDR3 region is CASSLPLAGATDTQYF. The CDR3 bases are TGTGCCAGCAGCTTACCACTAGCGGGGGCCACAGATACGCAGTATTTT.

The rearrangement links TRBV11-1 to TRBJ1-2; TRBD1 aligns across 8 bases. Germline CDR1 SGHAT, CDR2 FQDESV (reference sequence). The trim removed 5 bases at V and 7 bases at J, leaving 9 bases unmatched. The CDR3 consists of 14 residues. The CDR3 sequence is CASSPGGNHRGYTF. CDR3 DNA: TGTGCCAGCAGCCCAGGGGGCAACCATCGTGGCTACACCTTC.

As concerns this clone: Mismatch with germline at one junction end may stem from a read error. The V call is TRBV5-6, the J call TRBJ1-4; D is ambiguous. This CDR3 is built from 18 residues. Germline CDR1 reads SGHDT; CDR2 reads YYEEEE. This CDR3 is CASILCPDGKGRREKLFF. In nucleotides, the CDR3 is TGTGCCAGCATCTTGTGTCCTGACGGAAAGGGCAGGCGTGAAAAACTGTTTTTT. Using reference TRBV5-6 and TRBJ1-4 for the parts outside the CDR3, the full variable domain is DAGVTQSPTHLIKTRGQQVTLRCSPKSGHDTVSWYQQALGQGPQFIFQYYEEEERQRGNFPDRFSGHQFPNYSSELNVNALLLGDSALYLCASILCPDGKGRREKLFFGSGTQLSVL.

This clone is a singleton in its sample. The CDR3 coding sequence is TGTGCCAGCAGCTTAGGACAGAGCTATCAGCCCCAGCATTTT. This gives the protein CASSLGQSYQPQHF. The V call is TRBV7-2, the J call TRBJ1-5, with D perhaps matching TRBD1 (5 bases). The germline V gene has CDR1 SGHTA and CDR2 FQGNSA. V gave up 1 base and J gave up 5 bases, with 9 bases separating them. This CDR3 spans 14 amino acids.

DNA of the CDR3: TGTGCCAGCAGCTTTCCAAGCGCTAACTATGGCTACACCTTC. Its translation is CASSFPSANYGYTF. The chain employs TRBV5-6 and TRBJ1-2; no reliable D call. Germline-derived CDR1 and CDR2 are SGHDT and YYEEEE. The V end was cut by 2 bases, the J end by 0 bases, with 8 bases between. CDR3 length: 14 residues. Full variable domain (rest looked up from reference TRBV5-6 and TRBJ1-2): DAGVTQSPTHLIKTRGQQVTLRCSPKSGHDTVSWYQQALGQGPQFIFQYYEEEERQRGNFPDRFSGHQFPNYSSELNVNALLLGDSALYLCASSFPSANYGYTFGSGTRLTVV.

The chain employs TRBV28 and TRBJ1-5, with 9 bases that match TRBD1. CDR3 length: 16 amino acids. From germline, CDR1 is MDHEN and CDR2 SYDVKM. V was pared by 4 bases and J by 7 bases, with 11 bases of the junction left unmatched. The CDR3 is CASSYYRGLMYQPQHF. The CDR3 DNA sequence: TGTGCCAGCAGTTATTACAGGGGGCTGATGTACCAGCCCCAGCATTTT. Full variable domain (rest looked up from reference TRBV28 and TRBJ1-5): DVKVTQSSRYLVKRTGEKVFLECVQDMDHENMFWYRQDPGLGLRLIYFSYDVKMKEKGDIPEGYSVSREKKERFSLILESASTNQTSMYLCASSYYRGLMYQPQHFGDGTRLSIL.

V gene TRBV10-3 combines with J gene TRBJ1-1, with D uncertain. The CDR3 runs to 13 residues. Germline V gene sequence: CDR1 ENHRY, CDR2 SYGVKD. V lost 3 bases, J lost 8 bases, and 13 bases lay in between. The CDR3 spells CAISDSDVAEAFF. The CDR3 bases are TGTGCCATCAGTGACTCGGATGTGGCAGAAGCTTTCTTT.

The chain recombines TRBV3-1 (or the pseudogene TRBV3-2) with TRBJ2-5; 11 bases line up with TRBD2. The trim removed 6 bases at V and 9 bases at J, leaving 12 bases unmatched. In germline, CDR1 is LGHDT, CDR2 YNNKEL (reference sequence). This CDR3 region has 15 residues. The CDR3 DNA is TGTGCCAGCAGGGGGCTTACTAGCGGGGGCCCTCCCCAGTACTTC. Translated, it gives CASRGLTSGGPPQYF.